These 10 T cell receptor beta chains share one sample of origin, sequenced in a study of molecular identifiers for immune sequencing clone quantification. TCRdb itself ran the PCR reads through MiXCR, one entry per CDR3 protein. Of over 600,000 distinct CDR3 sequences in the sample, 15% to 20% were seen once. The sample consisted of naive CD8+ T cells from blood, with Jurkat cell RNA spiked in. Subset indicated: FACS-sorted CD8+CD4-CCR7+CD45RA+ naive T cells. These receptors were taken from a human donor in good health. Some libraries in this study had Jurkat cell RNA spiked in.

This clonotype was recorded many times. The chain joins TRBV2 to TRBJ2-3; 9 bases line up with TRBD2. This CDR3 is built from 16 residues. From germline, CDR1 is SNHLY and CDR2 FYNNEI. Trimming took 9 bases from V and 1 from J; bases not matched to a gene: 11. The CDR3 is CARIERTSEGTDTQYF. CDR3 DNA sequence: TGTGCCAGAATCGAGAGGACTAGCGAGGGCACAGATACGCAGTATTTT.

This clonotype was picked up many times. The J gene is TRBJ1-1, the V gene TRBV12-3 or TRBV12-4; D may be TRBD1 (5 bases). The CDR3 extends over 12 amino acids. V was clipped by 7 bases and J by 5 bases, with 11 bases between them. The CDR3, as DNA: TGTGCCAGCAAATGGTCAGGGACTGAAGCTTTCTTT. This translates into CASKWSGTEAFF.

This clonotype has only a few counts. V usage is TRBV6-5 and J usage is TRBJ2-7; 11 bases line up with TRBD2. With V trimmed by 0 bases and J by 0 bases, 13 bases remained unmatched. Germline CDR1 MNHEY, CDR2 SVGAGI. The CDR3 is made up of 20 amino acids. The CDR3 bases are TGTGCCAGCAGTTACTCAGTTTTACTAGCGGGAGACCCGAGCTCCTACGAGCAGTACTTC. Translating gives CASSYSVLLAGDPSSYEQYF.

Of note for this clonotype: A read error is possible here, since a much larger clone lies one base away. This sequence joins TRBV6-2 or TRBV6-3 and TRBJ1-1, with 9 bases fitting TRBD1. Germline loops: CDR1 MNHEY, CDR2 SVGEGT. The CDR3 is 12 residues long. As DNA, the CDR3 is TGTGCCAGCAGTCATCCGGGACAGGGTGCTTCCTTT. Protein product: CASSHPGQGASF.

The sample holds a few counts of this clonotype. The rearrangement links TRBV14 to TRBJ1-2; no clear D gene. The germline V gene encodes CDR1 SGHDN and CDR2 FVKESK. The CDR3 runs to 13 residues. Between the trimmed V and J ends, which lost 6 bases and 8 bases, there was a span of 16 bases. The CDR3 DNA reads TGTGCCAGCAGTCAACTGGTGATCGAGGGCTACACCTTC. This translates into CASSQLVIEGYTF. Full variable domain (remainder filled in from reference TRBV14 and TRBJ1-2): EAGVTQFPSHSVIEKGQTVTLRCDPISGHDNLYWYRRVMGKEIKFLLHFVKESKQDESGMPNNRFLAERTGGTYSTLKVQPAELEDSGVYFCASSQLVIEGYTFGSGTRLTVV.

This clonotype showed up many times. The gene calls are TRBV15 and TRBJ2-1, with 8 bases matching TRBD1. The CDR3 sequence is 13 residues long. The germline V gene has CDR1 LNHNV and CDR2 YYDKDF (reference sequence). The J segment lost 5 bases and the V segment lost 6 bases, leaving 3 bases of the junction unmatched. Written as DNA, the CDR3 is TGTGCCACCAGAGGACAGGGAAACAATGAGCAGTTCTTC. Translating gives CATRGQGNNEQFF.

For the CDR3, the DNA is TGTGCCATCAGGGCGGGGGGCGAACGGGGCACTGAAGCTTTCTTT. It yields the protein CAIRAGGERGTEAFF. This chain joins TRBV27 and TRBJ1-1, with a tentative D call TRBD1 (6 bases). The CDR3 is made up of 15 amino acids. Germline V gives CDR1 MNHEY, CDR2 SMNVEV (reference sequence). V gave up 10 bases and J gave up 4 bases, with 22 bases separating them.

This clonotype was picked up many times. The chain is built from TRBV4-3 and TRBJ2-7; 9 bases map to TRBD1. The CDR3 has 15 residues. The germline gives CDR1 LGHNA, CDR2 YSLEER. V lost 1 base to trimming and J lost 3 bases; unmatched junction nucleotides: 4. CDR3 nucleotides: TGCGCCAGCAGCCAAGTCCGACAGGGGGTCTACGAGCAGTACTTC. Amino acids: CASSQVRQGVYEQYF.

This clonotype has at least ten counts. CDR3 nucleotides: TGCAGTGCGCTAACAATCTTCCACCCTGAAGCTTTCTTT. It encodes CSALTIFHPEAFF. The chain joins TRBV20-1 to TRBJ1-1; D gene unclear. V lost 6 bases and J 6 bases, leaving 17 bases between the germline ends. The germline CDR1 and CDR2 sequences are DFQATT and SNEGSKA (reference sequence). The CDR3 contains 13 residues.

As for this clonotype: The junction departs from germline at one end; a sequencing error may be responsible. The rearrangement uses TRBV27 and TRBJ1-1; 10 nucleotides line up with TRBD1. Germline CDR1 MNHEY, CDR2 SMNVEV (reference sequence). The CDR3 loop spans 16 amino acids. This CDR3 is CASKLGTGVGHTGAFF. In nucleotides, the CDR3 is TGTGCCAGCAAACTCGGGACAGGGGTCGGTCACACTGGAGCTTTCTTT.